This T cell receptor (beta chain) was identified in a study of T cell changes during pregnancy in multiple sclerosis (dated by TCRdb to between 2018 and 2021). Broadly, across the study: Changes in the T cell repertoire over the course of pregnancy were examined in this study in women with multiple sclerosis.

In the case of this clone: What antigen it recognizes has not been identified. Base qualities are not recorded, but no much larger clone differs from it by a single base.

The protocol used for the library was the immunoSEQ multiplex PCR assay. TCRdb re-hosts the immuneACCESS table, in-frame sequences only. Its copies lack some clones; in the studies checked, an unresolved V gene accounts for under half of them, and the cause for the rest is not known. This sample comprises approximately 44,000 clones, more than 90% of them detected only once. Clones ranked in the top ten supply 0.55% to 0.7% of the sample. The CDR3 runs 17 residues from the cysteine to the phenylalanine. Only the CDR3 part of the read is kept: 51 bases, read in frame from the first base. In the germline V gene (reference sequence), CDR1 corresponds to SEHNR and CDR2 to FQNEAQ. At the junction V is shortened by 1 base and J by 7 bases, with 19 bases in between.

The sequencing here drew on CD4+ T cells from peripheral blood mononuclear cells, taken in the first trimester of pregnancy. This TCR came from a female donor with multiple sclerosis, enrolled in a pregnancy study. The V and J segments used are TRBV7-9 and TRBJ1-4, with TRBD1 perhaps the D gene, on 5 matching bases. The CDR3 protein is CASSLGSLLWRGEKLFF. The DNA sequence is given as TGTGCCAGCAGCTTAGGATCCCTTCTGTGGAGGGGTGAAAAACTGTTTTTT. The full variable domain, completed from the reference TRBV7-9 and TRBJ1-4 proteins outside the CDR3, reads DTGVSQNPRHKITKRGQNVTFRCDPISEHNRLYWYRQTLGQGPEFLTYFQNEAQLEKSRLLSDRFSAERPKGSFSTLEIQRTEQGDSAMYLCASSLGSLLWRGEKLFFGSGTQLSVL.